This T cell receptor beta chain was sequenced for a study of T cells expressing NK-cell markers. Overall study: One of the eight sequenced donors was seronegative, whereas the other seven were HCMV-seropositive.

TCR beta cDNA was made by 5'RACE template switching with UMIs. One entry per CDR3 protein, without DNA, is what TCRdb gives after re-calling the 5' RACE reads. This listing includes approximately 550,000 distinct CDR3 sequences. The study, taken as a whole, reports: The same clonotypes also predominated in the CD3+CD56-NKG2C+ fraction of a handful of donors. In about 6 donors, dominant NKG2C+ clonotypes were about 1.0-7.0% of CD8+ T cells.

Germline V lookup: CDR1 SSHAT, CDR2 FNYEAQ (reference sequence). The CDR3 is 17 residues long. Regarding this clonotype: Its antigen is not known.

The sequenced sample was blood T cells: a sorted CD56 or NKG2C T cell subset, CD4+ or CD8+ T cells, or bulk PBMC T cells (not recorded which). The V call is TRBV7-7, the J call TRBJ2-1. This sequence was found in a man between 18 and 35 years old in good health. The CDR3 here is CASSFGRPESFYNEQFF.